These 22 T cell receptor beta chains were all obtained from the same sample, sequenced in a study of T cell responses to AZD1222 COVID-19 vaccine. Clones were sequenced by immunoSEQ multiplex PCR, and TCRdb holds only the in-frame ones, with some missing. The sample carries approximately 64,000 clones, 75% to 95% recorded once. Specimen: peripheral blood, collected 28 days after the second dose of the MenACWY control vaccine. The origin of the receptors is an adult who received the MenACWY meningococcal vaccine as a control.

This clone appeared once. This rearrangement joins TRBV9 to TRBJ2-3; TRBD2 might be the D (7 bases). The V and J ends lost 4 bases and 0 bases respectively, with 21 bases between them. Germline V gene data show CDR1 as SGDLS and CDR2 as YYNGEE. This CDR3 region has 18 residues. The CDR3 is CASSPRGGGPSSTDTQYF. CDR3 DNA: TGTGCCAGCAGCCCCAGGGGCGGGGGTCCATCCAGCACAGATACGCAGTATTTT.

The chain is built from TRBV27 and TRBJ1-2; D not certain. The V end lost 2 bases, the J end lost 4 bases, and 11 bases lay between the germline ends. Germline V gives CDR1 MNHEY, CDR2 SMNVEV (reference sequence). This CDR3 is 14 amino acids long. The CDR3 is CASSLGGQSYGYTF. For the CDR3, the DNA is TGTGCCAGCAGTTTAGGTGGGCAGTCCTATGGCTACACCTTC.

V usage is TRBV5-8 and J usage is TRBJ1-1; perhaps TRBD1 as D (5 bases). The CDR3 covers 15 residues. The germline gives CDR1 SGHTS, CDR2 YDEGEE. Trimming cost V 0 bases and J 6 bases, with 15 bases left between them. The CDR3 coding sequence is TGTGCCAGCAGCTTGGGATGGGGGTCGGGGCCTGAAGCTTTCTTT. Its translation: CASSLGWGSGPEAFF.

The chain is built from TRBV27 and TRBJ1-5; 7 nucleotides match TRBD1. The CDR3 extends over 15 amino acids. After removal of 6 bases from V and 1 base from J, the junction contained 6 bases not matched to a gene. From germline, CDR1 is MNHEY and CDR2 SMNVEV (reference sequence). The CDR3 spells CASRQLQGSNQPQHF. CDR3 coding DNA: TGTGCCAGCAGACAACTACAGGGGAGCAATCAGCCCCAGCATTTT.

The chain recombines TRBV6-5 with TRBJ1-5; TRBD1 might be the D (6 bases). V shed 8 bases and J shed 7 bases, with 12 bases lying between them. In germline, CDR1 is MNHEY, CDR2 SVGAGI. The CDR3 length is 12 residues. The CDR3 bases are TGTGCCAGCGGAACAGGGCCCCAGCCCCAGCATTTT. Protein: CASGTGPQPQHF.

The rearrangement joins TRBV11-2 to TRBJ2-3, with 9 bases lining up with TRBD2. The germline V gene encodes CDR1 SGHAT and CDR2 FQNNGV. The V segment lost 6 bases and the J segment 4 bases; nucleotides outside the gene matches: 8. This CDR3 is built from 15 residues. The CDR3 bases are TGTGCCAGCAGGCCTATAGCGGGAGTCCCAGATACGCAGTATTTT. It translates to CASRPIAGVPDTQYF.

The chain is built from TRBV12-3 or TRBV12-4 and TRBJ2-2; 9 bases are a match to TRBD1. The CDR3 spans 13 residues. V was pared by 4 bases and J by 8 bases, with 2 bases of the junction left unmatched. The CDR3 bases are TGTGCCAGCAGTTCCGACAGGGGGGGGGAGCTGTTTTTT. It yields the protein CASSSDRGGELFF.

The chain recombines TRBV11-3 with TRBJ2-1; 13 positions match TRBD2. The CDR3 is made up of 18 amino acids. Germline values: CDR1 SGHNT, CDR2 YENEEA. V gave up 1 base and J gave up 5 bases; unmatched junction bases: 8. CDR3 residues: CASSLGTSGSRVDNEQFF. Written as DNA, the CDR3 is TGTGCCAGCAGCTTAGGGACTAGCGGGAGTAGGGTCGACAATGAGCAGTTCTTC.

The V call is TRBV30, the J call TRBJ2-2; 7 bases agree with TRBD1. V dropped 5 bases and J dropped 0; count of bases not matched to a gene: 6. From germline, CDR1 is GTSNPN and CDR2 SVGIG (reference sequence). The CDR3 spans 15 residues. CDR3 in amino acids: CAWASTGANTGELFF. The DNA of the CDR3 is TGTGCCTGGGCCAGTACAGGGGCGAACACCGGGGAGCTGTTTTTT. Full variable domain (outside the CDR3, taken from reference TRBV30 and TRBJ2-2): SQTIHQWPATLVQPVGSPLSLECTVEGTSNPNLYWYRQAAGRGLQLLFYSVGIGQISSEVPQNLSASRPQDRQFILSSKKLLLSDSGFYLCAWASTGANTGELFFGEGSRLTVL.

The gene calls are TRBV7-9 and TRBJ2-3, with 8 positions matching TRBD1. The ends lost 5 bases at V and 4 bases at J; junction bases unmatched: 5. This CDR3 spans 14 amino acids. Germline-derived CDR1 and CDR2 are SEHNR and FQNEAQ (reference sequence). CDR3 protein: CASSLRDRSDTQYF. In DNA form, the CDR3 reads TGTGCCAGCAGCCTCCGGGACAGGTCAGATACGCAGTATTTT.

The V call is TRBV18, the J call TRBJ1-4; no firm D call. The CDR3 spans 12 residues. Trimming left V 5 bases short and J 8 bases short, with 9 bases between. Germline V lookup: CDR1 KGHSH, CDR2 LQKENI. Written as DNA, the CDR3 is TGTGCCAGCTCAGAATTAACCGAAAAACTGTTTTTT. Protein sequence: CASSELTEKLFF.

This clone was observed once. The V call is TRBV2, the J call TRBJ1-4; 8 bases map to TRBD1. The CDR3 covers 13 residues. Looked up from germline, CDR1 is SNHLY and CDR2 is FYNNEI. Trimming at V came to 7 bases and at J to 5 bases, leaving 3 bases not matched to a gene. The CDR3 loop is CASTGQGNEKLFF. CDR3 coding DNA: TGTGCCAGCACAGGACAGGGAAATGAAAAACTGTTTTTT.

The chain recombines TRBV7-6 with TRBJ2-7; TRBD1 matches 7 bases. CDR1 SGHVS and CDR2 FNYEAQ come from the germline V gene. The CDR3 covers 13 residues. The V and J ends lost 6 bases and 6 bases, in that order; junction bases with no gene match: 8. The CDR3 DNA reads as TGTGCCAGCAGTTTCGACAGGGCGAGCGAGCAGTACTTC. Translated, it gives CASSFDRASEQYF.

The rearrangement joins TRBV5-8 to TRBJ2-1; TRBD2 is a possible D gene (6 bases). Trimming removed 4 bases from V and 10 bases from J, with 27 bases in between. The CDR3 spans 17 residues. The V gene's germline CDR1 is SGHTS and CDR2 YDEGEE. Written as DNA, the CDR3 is TGTGCCAGCAGCGATGGGGGGAGGACGGCCCCGTCATGGGAGCAGTTCTTC. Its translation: CASSDGGRTAPSWEQFF. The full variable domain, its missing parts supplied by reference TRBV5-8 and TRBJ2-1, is EAGVTQSPTHLIKTRGQQATLRCSPISGHTSVYWYQQALGLGLQFLLWYDEGEERNRGNFPPRFSGRQFPNYSSELNVNALELEDSALYLCASSDGGRTAPSWEQFFGPGTRLTVL.

Written as DNA, the CDR3 is TGCGCCAGCAGCGCGGACGGATACAATGAGCAGTTCTTC. This sequence encodes CASSADGYNEQFF. The chain has TRBV5-1 and TRBJ2-1, with D unresolved. Germline V gene data show CDR1 as SGHRS and CDR2 as YFSETQ. V was shortened by 4 bases and J by 4 bases, with 9 bases between the two germline ends. This CDR3 is 13 amino acids long.

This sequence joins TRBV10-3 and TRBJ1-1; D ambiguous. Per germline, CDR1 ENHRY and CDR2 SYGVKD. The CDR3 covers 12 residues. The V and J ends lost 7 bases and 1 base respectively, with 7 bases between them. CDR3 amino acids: CAITGENTEAFF. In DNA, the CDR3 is TGTGCCATCACCGGGGAGAACACTGAAGCTTTCTTT.

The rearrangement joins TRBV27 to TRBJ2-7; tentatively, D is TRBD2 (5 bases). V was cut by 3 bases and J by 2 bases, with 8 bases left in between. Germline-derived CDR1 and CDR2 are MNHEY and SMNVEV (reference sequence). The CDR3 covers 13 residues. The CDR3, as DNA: TGTGCCAGCAGTTTCGCCGGGACCTACGAGCAGTACTTC. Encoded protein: CASSFAGTYEQYF.

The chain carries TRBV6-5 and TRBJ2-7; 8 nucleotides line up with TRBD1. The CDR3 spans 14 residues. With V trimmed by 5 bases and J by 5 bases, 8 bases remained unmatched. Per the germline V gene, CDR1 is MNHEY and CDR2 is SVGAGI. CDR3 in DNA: TGTGCCAGCAGTAACCGACAGGGGCCCAACGAGCAGTACTTC. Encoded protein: CASSNRQGPNEQYF.

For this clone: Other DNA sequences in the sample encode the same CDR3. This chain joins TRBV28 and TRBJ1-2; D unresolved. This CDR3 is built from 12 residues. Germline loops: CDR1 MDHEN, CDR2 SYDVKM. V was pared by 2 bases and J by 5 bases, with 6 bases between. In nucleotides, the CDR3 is TGTGCCAGCAGTTTAGGAGGGTATGGCTACACCTTC. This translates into CASSLGGYGYTF.

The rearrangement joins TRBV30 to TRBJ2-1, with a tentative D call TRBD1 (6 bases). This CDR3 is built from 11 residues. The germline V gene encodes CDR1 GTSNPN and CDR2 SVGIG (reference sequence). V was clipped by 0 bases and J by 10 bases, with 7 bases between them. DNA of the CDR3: TGTGCCTGGAGTGTCACAGGGGAGCAGTTCTTC. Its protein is CAWSVTGEQFF.

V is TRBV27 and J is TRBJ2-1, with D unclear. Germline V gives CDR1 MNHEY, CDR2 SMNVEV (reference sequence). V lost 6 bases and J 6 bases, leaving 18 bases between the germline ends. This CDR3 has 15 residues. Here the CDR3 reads CASRSIAPAGNEQFF. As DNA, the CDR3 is TGTGCCAGCAGATCAATAGCCCCCGCAGGCAATGAGCAGTTCTTC.

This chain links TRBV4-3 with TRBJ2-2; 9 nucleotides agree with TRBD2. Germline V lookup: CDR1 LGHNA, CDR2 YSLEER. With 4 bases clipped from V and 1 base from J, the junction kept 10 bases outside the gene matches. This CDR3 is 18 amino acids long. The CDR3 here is CASSREGLAGMNTGELFF. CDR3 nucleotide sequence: TGCGCCAGCAGCCGGGAGGGGCTAGCGGGAATGAACACCGGGGAGCTGTTTTTT.